These T cell receptor beta chains were read from a single sample in a study of T-cell reconstitution after alpha-beta-depleted transplantation in children. TCRdb itself ran the PCR reads through MiXCR, one entry per CDR3 protein. The profile shows approximately 70,000 distinct CDR3 sequences, just under 5% of them singletons. Sequences were derived from PBMCs, mostly from graft donor cells, sampled 180 days after TCRalphabeta/CD19-depleted stem cell transplant. The receptor set was obtained from a boy in the first two years of life who had a stem cell transplant for acute myeloid leukemia, so the T cells may come from the graft donor. Both conserved end residues are part of each CDR3. The D gene is left open where the match is weak. Clone size is stated in some rows and not others, as once, few, many or a class when expanded.

many	TRBJ2-7	TRBV7-8	NA	CASSLPQNYEQYF	TGTGCCAGCAGCTTACCACAGAACTACGAGCAGTACTTC
many	TRBJ2-2	TRBV6-5	TRBD2	CASSYLRGGLGRELFF	TGTGCCAGCAGTTACCTACGGGGGGGCCTGGGGCGGGAGCTGTTTTTT
many	TRBJ1-3	TRBV11-2	NA	CASSFEGSSGNTIYF	TGTGCCAGCAGCTTTGAGGGGTCCTCTGGAAACACCATATATTTT
many	TRBJ2-3	TRBV29-1	TRBD1	CSFRDRATDTQYF	TGCAGCTTCCGGGACAGGGCCACAGATACGCAGTATTTT
many	TRBJ1-5	TRBV19	NA	CASSIGTAGSNQPQHF	TGTGCCAGTAGTATAGGGACGGCAGGTAGCAATCAGCCCCAGCATTTT
many	TRBJ1-2	TRBV20-1	NA	CSAPQGDYGYTF	TGCAGTGCCCCCCAGGGTGACTATGGCTACACCTTC
many	TRBJ1-1	TRBV20-1	NA	CSARVKGWNTEAFF	TGCAGTGCTAGAGTGAAGGGGTGGAACACTGAAGCTTTCTTT
many	TRBJ2-5	TRBV15	TRBD2	CATSTGAGAGETQYF	TGTGCCACCAGCACCGGAGCGGGGGCCGGAGAGACCCAGTACTTC
many	TRBJ2-3	TRBV27	TRBD2	CASRVSMGASGGPTDTQYF	TGTGCCAGCAGAGTTTCCATGGGGGCTAGCGGGGGGCCCACAGATACGCAGTATTTT
many	TRBJ2-5	TRBV24-1	NA	CATSDGEPKETQYF	TGTGCCACCAGTGATGGAGAGCCAAAAGAGACCCAGTACTTC
many	TRBJ2-1	TRBV6-5	NA	CASSFNREFYNEQFF	TGTGCCAGCAGTTTCAACAGGGAGTTCTACAATGAGCAGTTCTTC
many	TRBJ1-4	TRBV6-5	TRBD1	CASSSWTQGGKLFF	TGTGCCAGCAGTTCCTGGACACAGGGGGGAAAACTGTTTTTT
many	TRBJ1-1	TRBV27	NA	CASSSGRITEAFF	TGTGCCAGCAGTTCGGGACGGATCACTGAAGCTTTCTTT
many	TRBJ1-2	TRBV12-3/TRBV12-4	NA	CASSLGRFGADYTF	TGTGCCAGCAGTTTGGGTCGATTCGGAGCAGACTACACCTTC
many	TRBJ1-1	TRBV7-6	TRBD1	CASSLAVPGTGDTEAFF	TGTGCCAGCAGCTTAGCGGTACCCGGGACAGGGGACACTGAAGCTTTCTTT
few	TRBJ2-2	TRBV7-6	NA	CASSADFSTGELFF	TGTGCCAGCAGCGCGGACTTTTCCACCGGGGAGCTGTTTTTT
NA	TRBJ1-1	TRBV18	TRBD1	CASSSTGGLTEAFF	TGTGCCAGCTCGTCTACAGGGGGCCTCACTGAAGCTTTCTTT